The rows below give T cell receptor beta chains drawn from one sample of a study of cytomegalovirus exposure and HLA in healthy donors. Assay: immunoSEQ multiplex PCR; the TCRdb copy retains only in-frame clones and omits some. In the table there are around 94,000 clones, 70% to 85% of which are singletons. Sample: PBMCs. The receptors originated from a human donor in good health. The CDR3 runs from the conserved cysteine through the conserved F or W. The D gene is left open where the match is weak. Rows give clone size only sometimes, using once, few, many, or a class for an expanded clone.

v_call	clone_size	d_call	j_call	cdr3_nt	cdr3_aa
TRBV5-1	few	-	TRBJ2-7	TGCGCCAGCAGCACTTACGGCGGGTTGACCTACGAGCAGTACTTC	CASSTYGGLTYEQYF
TRBV19	-	-	TRBJ2-1	TGTGCCAGTAGTAACGGTGACAGGCTCTACAATGAGCAGTTCTTC	CASSNGDRLYNEQFF
TRBV5-1	-	TRBD1	TRBJ2-2	TGCGCCAGCAGCCGGTACGGGACAGGTTACACCGGGGAGCTGTTTTTT	CASSRYGTGYTGELFF
TRBV6-5	-	-	TRBJ1-2	TGTGCCAGCAGTTACTCCCCAGGGCTCCTATCCTACGGCTACACCTTC	CASSYSPGLLSYGYTF
TRBV5-4	-	TRBD1	TRBJ1-1	TGTGCCAGCAGCTGGGGACAGGGGGACACTGAAGCTTTCTTT	CASSWGQGDTEAFF
TRBV6-4	-	TRBD2	TRBJ2-5	TGTGCCAGCAGTGGGGGGACTAGCGGGAGTGTTATCGAGACCCAGTACTTC	CASSGGTSGSVIETQYF
TRBV7-2	-	-	TRBJ1-2	TGTGCCAGCAGCTTAAACCGTAACAGGTTCTATGGCTACACCTTC	CASSLNRNRFYGYTF
TRBV7-2	-	TRBD1	TRBJ2-5	TGTGCCAGCAGCTTAGGAGGCAGGGGGCTCTACAAGACCCAGTACTTC	CASSLGGRGLYKTQYF
TRBV11-3	-	-	TRBJ2-3	TGTGCCAGCAGCTTCTACTATGATACGCAGTATTTT	CASSFYYDTQYF
TRBV9	-	-	TRBJ2-2	TGTGCCAGCAGCGTAGCTGTCGGCGGGGCAACCGGGGAGCTGTTTTTT	CASSVAVGGATGELFF
TRBV7-9	-	TRBD2	TRBJ2-1	TGTGCCAGCAGCTTAGCGGGAGGGAGGTACAATGAGCAGTTCTTC	CASSLAGGRYNEQFF
TRBV29-1	-	-	TRBJ2-5	TGCAGCGTTGTGAGACAGATGTACCAAGAGACCCAGTACTTC	CSVVRQMYQETQYF
TRBV7-8	-	TRBD2	TRBJ2-3	TGTGCCAGCAGCCAACTAGCTAGCGGGGGGTTTACAGATACGCAGTATTTT	CASSQLASGGFTDTQYF
TRBV9	-	TRBD1	TRBJ2-4	TGTGCCAGCAGCCCCAGACAGGGGGCGAGCATTCAGTACTTC	CASSPRQGASIQYF
TRBV18	-	TRBD1	TRBJ1-2	TGTGCCAGCTCACCTACGGGAGGGAAGGGGGCCCACTATGGCTACACCTTC	CASSPTGGKGAHYGYTF
TRBV5-1	few	TRBD1	TRBJ2-6	TGCGCCAGCAGCTCAGGACAGGGTCTAGCCAACGTCCTGACTTTC	CASSSGQGLANVLTF
TRBV19	-	TRBD2	TRBJ2-1	TGTGCCAGTAGTATGATTAGCGGGGGGGCCAAAGAGCAGTTCTTC	CASSMISGGAKEQFF
TRBV2	few	-	TRBJ1-1	TGTGCCAGCAGTTCACAGGGTAGGACTGAAGCTTTCTTT	CASSSQGRTEAFF
TRBV19	-	TRBD2	TRBJ2-2	TGTGCCAGTAGTGTCGGACTAGCGGGGGGGCCGGCCACCGGGGAGCTGTTTTTT	CASSVGLAGGPATGELFF
TRBV5-1	-	-	TRBJ2-2	TGCGCCAGCAGCGCCGCGGGGCTCACGAACACCGGGGAGCTGTTTTTT	CASSAAGLTNTGELFF
TRBV5-1	-	TRBD1	TRBJ2-7	TGCGCCAGCAGCCTTCGGACAGGGGGCTTCGAGCAGTACTTC	CASSLRTGGFEQYF
TRBV18	-	TRBD1	TRBJ1-5	TGTGCCAGCGCACAGGGGGTCCAACAGGCCAATCAGCCCCAGCATTTT	CASAQGVQQANQPQHF
TRBV30	-	-	TRBJ2-5	TGTGCCTCGCGCGGGTCTCCCGCGGGAGAGACCCAGTACTTC	CASRGSPAGETQYF
TRBV27	-	TRBD2	TRBJ2-3	TGTGCCAGCAGTTCGGGACTAGCGGGAGGCACAGATACGCAGTATTTT	CASSSGLAGGTDTQYF
TRBV27	few	-	TRBJ1-1	TGTGCCAGCAGTTCCGGAGGGAACACTGAAGCTTTCTTT	CASSSGGNTEAFF
TRBV11-3	-	-	TRBJ1-1	TGTGCCAGCAGCCGGGACACGAACACTGAAGCTTTCTTT	CASSRDTNTEAFF
TRBV2	-	-	TRBJ2-7	TGTGCCAGCAAAGGGACTTTTAGCTCCTACGAGCAGTACTTC	CASKGTFSSYEQYF
TRBV6-5	-	-	TRBJ1-5	TGTGCCAGCAGTCCTCAGGGGAATCAGCCCCAGCATTTT	CASSPQGNQPQHF
TRBV29-1	-	-	TRBJ2-2	TGCAGCGTTGAAGATCTTGGGGCCTCGAGTGGCACCGGGGAGCTGTTTTTT	CSVEDLGASSGTGELFF
TRBV4-3	-	-	TRBJ2-7	TGCGCCAGCAGCCAATTTACAGGTTACGAGCAGTACTTC	CASSQFTGYEQYF
TRBV28	-	-	TRBJ2-7	TGTGCCAGCACCCCGAGGAATCCCTACGAGCAGTACTTC	CASTPRNPYEQYF
TRBV7-3	-	TRBD1	TRBJ2-5	TGTGCCAGCAGCCTACGGACAGGCCAACAAGAGACCCAGTACTTC	CASSLRTGQQETQYF
TRBV5-1	few	TRBD2	TRBJ2-2	TGCGCCAGCAGCTTGGTGGCGGGAGAAGGAACCGGGGAGCTGTTTTTT	CASSLVAGEGTGELFF
TRBV6-1	-	TRBD1	TRBJ1-5	TGTGCCAGCAACCCCGGGACAGGGCAACAGCCCCAGCATTTT	CASNPGTGQQPQHF
TRBV5-4	-	TRBD1	TRBJ1-4	TGTGCCAGCAGCCTGGACAGGGGCGATGAAAAACTGTTTTTT	CASSLDRGDEKLFF
TRBV12-2	once	-	TRBJ1-2	TGTGCAAGTAAATTAGGAGGGTATCCAATCTATGGCTACACCTTC	CASKLGGYPIYGYTF
TRBV4-3	once	-	TRBJ1-6	TGCGCCAGCAGCCAAGATCGGGGTATACCCCTCCACTTT	CASSQDRGIPLHF
TRBV6-5	few	TRBD2	TRBJ2-7	TGTGCCAGCAGTAGACTAGCCACCTACGAGCAGTACTTC	CASSRLATYEQYF
TRBV21-1	-	-	TRBJ2-7	TGTGCCAGCCAATGGGACTGGAGCTCCTACGAGCAGTACTTC	CASQWDWSSYEQYF
TRBV12-2	few	-	TRBJ2-3	TGTGCAAGTCGCTTCCAATCGGGACAGGGAATTGATACGCAGTATTTT	CASRFQSGQGIDTQYF
TRBV4-3	-	TRBD1	TRBJ2-7	TGCGCCAGCAGCCCCCGGACAGGGAGCTACGAGCAGTACTTC	CASSPRTGSYEQYF
TRBV20-1	-	TRBD1	TRBJ2-1	TGCAGGGGGACAGGGAACAATGAGCAGTTCTTC	CRGTGNNEQFF
TRBV9	-	TRBD1	TRBJ2-5	TGTGCCAGCAGCGGGGGGTTGGGGACAGGGGGAGAGACCCAGTACTTC	CASSGGLGTGGETQYF
TRBV7-8	-	-	TRBJ2-7	TGTGCCAGCAGCCTCGGGGAGATCTCCTACGAGCAGTACTTC	CASSLGEISYEQYF
TRBV6-5	-	-	TRBJ2-5	TGTGCCAGCAGTTACTCGAGGTTTGGGGAGACCCAGTACTTC	CASSYSRFGETQYF
TRBV19	-	TRBD1	TRBJ1-2	TGTGCCAGTAGTACGAAGGACAGGCTGCGTGGCTACACCTTC	CASSTKDRLRGYTF
TRBV11-2	-	TRBD1	TRBJ1-2	TGTGCCAGCACCCTAGACGGGACAGCGGCTGGCTACACCTTC	CASTLDGTAAGYTF
TRBV9	-	-	TRBJ1-1	TGTGCCAGCAGCGTAGGCGTGTCCCTCGAAAGGAGCACTGAAGCTTTCTTT	CASSVGVSLERSTEAFF
TRBV14	-	-	TRBJ2-7	TGTGCCAGCAGCCAAGGGATAGGAGGAAGAGAGCAGTACTTC	CASSQGIGGREQYF
TRBV29-1	-	TRBD1	TRBJ2-7	TGCAGCGTTGTCGGGACAGGGGACTACGAGCAGTACTTC	CSVVGTGDYEQYF
TRBV4-2	few	TRBD1	TRBJ2-7	TGTGCCAGCAGCCAAGAAGGCACTGGCGGGACAGGGGGCCACGAGCAGTACTTC	CASSQEGTGGTGGHEQYF
TRBV4-3	-	TRBD2	TRBJ2-2	TGCGCCAGCAGCCAAGATACCTGGCTAGCGGGAGGAACCGGGGAGCTGTTTTTT	CASSQDTWLAGGTGELFF
TRBV7-9	-	-	TRBJ1-2	TGTGCCAGCTGTGTGGGGTTTCGGGGGGTTGACTATGGCTACACCTTC	CASCVGFRGVDYGYTF
TRBV7-7	-	-	TRBJ2-7	TGTGCTAGCAGCTTAGCCCTTTCTGACAGGCCCTACGAGCAGTACTTC	CASSLALSDRPYEQYF
TRBV15	few	-	TRBJ2-2	TGTGCCACCAGCAGAGCGGTCCAGGCCGGGGAGCTGTTTTTT	CATSRAVQAGELFF
TRBV6-4	-	TRBD1	TRBJ1-5	TGTGCCAGCAGCCCCGGGACAGGGACCAATCAGCCCCAGCATTTT	CASSPGTGTNQPQHF
TRBV5-6	-	-	TRBJ1-2	TGTGCCAGCCAAGCTTTAACGTTTGCGGGGGATGGCTACACCTTC	CASQALTFAGDGYTF
TRBV27	once	TRBD2	TRBJ2-7	TGTGCCAGCAGTCCCCGGGGTGGCAGCGGGAGTCCCTACGAGCAGTACTTC	CASSPRGGSGSPYEQYF
TRBV7-2	-	TRBD1	TRBJ2-7	TGTGCCAGCAGCTTAGCCCCGGGACAGAGCTCCTACGAGCAGTACTTC	CASSLAPGQSSYEQYF
TRBV5-4	once	TRBD2	TRBJ2-7	TGTGCCAGCACCCGGGGGGGCGAGCAGTACTTC	CASTRGGEQYF